The TCR beta chain described here comes from a study of CD8+ T cells in alopecia areata (dated by TCRdb to between 2018 and 2020). Notes on the research overall: Treated patients were enrolled in an open-label pilot trial of oral tofacitinib at 5 to 10 mg twice daily for moderate-to-severe alopecia areata. TCRbeta CDR3 regions were amplified by immunoSEQ multiplex PCR with 35 Vbeta forward and 13 Jbeta reverse primers. In humans, TCRbeta sequencing was performed on scalp tissue and on sorted CD4+ and CD8+ peripheral blood T cells from healthy controls and from patients with patchy or totalis/universalis alopecia areata. The SALT score, which quantifies the percentage of affected scalp surface area, was used to measure disease severity in treated patients. Tofacitinib was given for 6 to 18 months, followed by 6 months of follow-up off drug to assess delayed response and recurrence. Tofacitinib-treated patients had biopsies at baseline and at 4 and 24 weeks of treatment, with a later scalp biopsy in several patients. Scalp clonality was compared among normal scalp (n=4), patchy alopecia areata scalp (n=8), and alopecia totalis/universalis scalp (n=8). RNA came from the PAXgene miRNA kit for fixed scalp, the miRNeasy kit for PBMCs, and the RNeasy kit for mouse skin. In both human patients and the C3H/HeJ mouse model, the study applied high-throughput TCRbeta sequencing to look at T cell clonal expansion in alopecia areata.

Overall study outcomes, separate from this receptor: Because the treated cohort was small and had only one nonresponder, larger studies are needed to examine links between baseline CD8+ expansion and response. Lesional scalp, especially in alopecia totalis/universalis, showed higher clonality and more expanded CD8+ clones than normal scalp, suggesting antigenic drive. Many expanded lesional clones persisted in scalp and blood during tofacitinib treatment, which may partly explain relapse after stopping treatment. Resident alphabeta T cells in normal human skin are also sequenced, complicating scalp TCR repertoire analysis, unlike mouse skin dominated by gammadelta T cells. Compared with mice, TCR sequences shared between patients were less clear, possibly partly because of HLA diversity across the patient population. With tofacitinib, both scalp clonality and the number of expanded CD8+ clones among the top 100 scalp clones went down significantly.

V is shortened by 0 bases, J by 0 bases, and the region joining them spans 6 bases. Measured from the cysteine to the phenylalanine, the CDR3 is 14 residues long. The entry retains the CDR3 DNA only, 42 bases that are in frame from base 1. Taken from the germline V gene, the CDR1 and CDR2 loops are SGHRS and YFSETQ. The method was the immunoSEQ multiplex PCR assay. RNA was extracted from all samples and reverse transcribed into cDNA as template for TCR sequencing. First-strand cDNA was synthesized with SuperScript III using a 2:1 mix of oligo-dT and random hexamers. A synthetic immune receptor repertoire was used to gauge amplification bias, and whatever bias remained was removed computationally. The authors processed their data as follows. After raw reads were preprocessed to remove errors, the CDR3 was defined following IMGT conventions as running from the conserved cysteine to phenylalanine. Clonality was computed by normalizing Shannon entropy by log2 of the number of productive unique TCRs and subtracting the result from 1. CD4 or CD8 identity of scalp clones was inferred by cross-referencing scalp TCRbeta sequences with sorted blood CD4 and CD8 repertoires. What TCRdb holds here is the immuneACCESS table cut down to in-frame rearrangements. Part of the clones is not present; checked against another copy, under half of the missing clones reflect an unresolved V gene, and the others are unexplained. For V, J and clone size, that table is used; D and trimming come from the DNA. This sample holds approximately 180,000 clones; about 55% were observed only once. The top ten clones comprise 10% to 13% of the sample.

The sample's time point, from its label and the paper: 20 to 30 weeks on oral tofacitinib. The treatment or condition label, read with the paper, signifies: oral pan-JAK inhibitor, 5-10 mg twice daily. From alopecia areata patients, peripheral blood was collected along with lesional scalp punch biopsies. PBMCs were isolated by density centrifugation and stained for CD3, CD4 and CD8, and CD4+ and CD8+ T cells were sorted on a FACSAria. Notes on this clone: The specificity of this receptor is unknown. No qualities accompany the bases; no much larger clone lies one base away.

The sequence was obtained from a human donor with alopecia areata. The sample consisted of CD8+ T cells sorted from blood, taken at week 24, from a patient treated with tofacitinib. The rearranged segments are TRBV5-1 and TRBJ1-1, with TRBD1 tentatively as D gene (5 bases match). The DNA reads as follows: TGCGCCAGCAGCTTGGACAGGCTGAACACTGAAGCTTTCTTT. Its protein product is CASSLDRLNTEAFF.